This T cell receptor beta chain was identified in a study of cytomegalovirus exposure and HLA in healthy donors. Turning to the study itself: About 77 million unique TCRs from HLA-typed donors made up an early data release. Findings and caveats of the study: A later analysis reportedly found fewer N-insertions in an Asian-associated ancestry cluster than the roughly 670-donor mean.

As for this clone: What it binds is not known.

The PCR employed 60 Vbeta primers together with 13 Jbeta primers. Produced via immunoSEQ multiplex PCR; TCRdb's table is partial and in-frame only. The table lists about 73,000 clones, about 81% of them singletons. Germline V lookup: CDR1 SEHNR, CDR2 FQNEAQ (reference sequence). V lost 2 bases and J lost 1; bases outside the gene matches: 1. The CDR3 length is 14 residues. The rearrangement joins TRBV7-9 to TRBJ1-2; TRBD1 agrees at 7 bases. Specimen: PBMCs. The receptor was derived from a man in his 70s in good health and CMV-seronegative. The CDR3 sequence: CASSLRDSNYGYTF. The CDR3 bases are TGTGCCAGCAGCTTACGGGACAGTAACTATGGCTACACCTTC.